The sequence of this T cell receptor (beta chain) was determined in a study of patients and donors after allogeneic stem cell transplantation. The V gene's germline CDR1 is SGDLS and CDR2 YYNGEE. V gave up 1 base and J gave up 3 bases, with 7 bases separating them. CDR3 size: 13 residues. Each CDR3 protein gets one entry after TCRdb re-called the RT-PCR reads with MiXCR. The data show some 11,000 distinct CDR3 sequences, roughly 24% seen once. The J gene is TRBJ1-1, the V gene TRBV9; D ambiguous. The receptor was derived from a human donor who was either an allogeneic HSCT recipient or a stem cell or donor lymphocyte infusion donor (not recorded which). It is not recorded whose cells these are; they may come from a transplant donor. The sequenced sample was blood, either unsorted or a sorted T cell fraction (not recorded which). The CDR3 reads CASSVNSDTEAFF. The DNA of the CDR3 is TGTGCCAGCAGCGTAAACAGCGACACTGAAGCTTTCTTT. Combining the CDR3 with reference TRBV9 and TRBJ1-1 gives the whole variable domain DSGVTQTPKHLITATGQRVTLRCSPRSGDLSVYWYQQSLDQGLQFLIQYYNGEERAKGNILERFSAQQFPDLHSELNLSSLELGDSALYFCASSVNSDTEAFFGQGTRLTVV.